The present T cell receptor (beta chain) was sequenced within a study of CXCR3-negative and CXCR3-positive naive CD8 T cells. Preparation of TRB cDNA libraries relied on 5' RACE carrying UMI labels. Reanalyzing the 5' RACE reads, TCRdb keeps one entry per CDR3 protein, without DNA. The sample has 45,000 to 60,000 distinct CDR3 sequences; the top ten hold 20% to 25%. The sequence was obtained from a human donor in good health. Some clones in this sample may be carry-over from other donors' samples. Material for sequencing was memory CD8+ T cells from blood.

CDR3 residues: CSVGTVNTGELFF. This chain links TRBV29-1 with TRBJ2-2; no DNA is available, so the TRBD1 call from TCRdb remains unchecked. CDR1 is SQVTM and CDR2 is ANQGSEA in the germline V gene. The CDR3 spans 13 residues.